The source of this TCR beta chain is a study of blood T cell repertoires in COVID-19. Measured with immunoSEQ multiplex PCR; TCRdb has only the in-frame clones, and not every one. This sample yields about 250,000 clones, of which about 85% are seen a single time; 7.9% belongs to the top ten. Germline CDR1 is MNHEY and CDR2 is SVGAGI. V was clipped by 6 bases and J by 4 bases, with 13 bases between them. The CDR3 sequence is 14 residues long. The specimen sequenced was peripheral blood. This rearrangement joins TRBV6-5 to TRBJ1-5; a weak D match, TRBD1 (5 bases). This clonotype was obtained from an elderly woman with acute or convalescent COVID-19. The CDR3 DNA reads TGTGCCAGCAGCTACGACAGAACGAATCAGCCCCAGCATTTT. Protein product: CASSYDRTNQPQHF.